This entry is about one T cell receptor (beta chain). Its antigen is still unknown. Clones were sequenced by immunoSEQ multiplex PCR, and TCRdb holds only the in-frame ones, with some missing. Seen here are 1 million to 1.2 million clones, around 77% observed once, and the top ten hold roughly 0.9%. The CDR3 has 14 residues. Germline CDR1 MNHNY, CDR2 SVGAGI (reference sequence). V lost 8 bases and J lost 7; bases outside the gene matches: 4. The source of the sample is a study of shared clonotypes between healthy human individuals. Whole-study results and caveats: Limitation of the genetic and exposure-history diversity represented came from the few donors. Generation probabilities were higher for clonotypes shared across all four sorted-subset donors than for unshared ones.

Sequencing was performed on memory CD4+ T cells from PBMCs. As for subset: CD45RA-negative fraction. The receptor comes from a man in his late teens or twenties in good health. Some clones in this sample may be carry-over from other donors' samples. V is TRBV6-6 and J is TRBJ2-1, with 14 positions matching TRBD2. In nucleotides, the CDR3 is TGTGCCAGCTCGACTAGCGGGAGGGGAAATGAGCAGTTCTTC. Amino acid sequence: CASSTSGRGNEQFF.